What follows is one T cell receptor (beta chain) and its context. The antigen remains unidentified. The sample is drawn from a study of T cell responses to AZD1222 COVID-19 vaccine. Germline V gene sequence: CDR1 MNHEY, CDR2 SVGAGI. Trimming removed 9 bases from V and 0 bases from J; junction bases left unmatched: 4. CDR3 length: 13 amino acids. Method: immunoSEQ multiplex PCR; TCRdb's copy keeps in-frame clones and lacks some. The table includes over 150,000 clones, just over 90% detected once. Findings of the study overall: CD4 TCRs covered the whole spike, strongest at regions 160-218 and 743-854. Baseline serology detected seropositivity in only six AZD1222 recipients.

The sequence was collected from an adult in good health. The chain employs TRBV6-5 and TRBJ1-1, with 7 bases fitting TRBD1. The sequencing here drew on peripheral blood, taken on day 0 of AZD1222 vaccination. The CDR3 loop reads CASGQALNTEAFF. CDR3 in DNA: TGTGCCAGTGGACAGGCCCTGAACACTGAAGCTTTCTTT.